This TCR beta chain was identified in a study of cytomegalovirus exposure and HLA in healthy donors. Turning to the study itself: Clustering assigned about four fifths of the approximately 390 genotyped donors to the Caucasian-associated ancestry cluster.

Germline V gives CDR1 MRHNA, CDR2 SNTAGT. V was shortened by 3 bases and J by 4 bases, with 9 bases between the two germline ends. There are 13 residues in the CDR3. The PCR ran on 60 Vbeta and 13 Jbeta primers. Sequencing used immunoSEQ multiplex PCR; TCRdb keeps in-frame clones, though not all of them. Counted here are roughly 120,000 clones, roughly 74% occurring once; the ten biggest clones make up 3.5% to 5%. V and J are TRBV6-4 and TRBJ1-1; unclear D gene. The sample consisted of PBMCs. The receptor was isolated from a woman aged 50 to 65 in good health and CMV-seropositive. The CDR3 spells CASSEAVGTEAFF. CDR3 DNA sequence: TGTGCCAGCAGTGAGGCGGTCGGCACTGAAGCTTTCTTT.